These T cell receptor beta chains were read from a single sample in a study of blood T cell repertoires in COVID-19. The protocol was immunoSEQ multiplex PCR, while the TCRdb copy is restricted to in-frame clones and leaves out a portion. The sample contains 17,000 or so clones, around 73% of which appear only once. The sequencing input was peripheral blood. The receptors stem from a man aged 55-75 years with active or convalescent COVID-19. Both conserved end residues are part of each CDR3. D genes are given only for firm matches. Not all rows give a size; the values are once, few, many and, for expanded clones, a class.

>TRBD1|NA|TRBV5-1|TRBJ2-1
TGCGCCAGCAGCTTGGCCGAAGTGGACAGGGGGCCCCGGGAGCAGTTCTTC
CASSLAEVDRGPREQFF
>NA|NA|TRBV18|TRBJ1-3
TGTGCCAGCTCACCCGAGGGAGGGAGCTCTGGAAACACCATATATTTT
CASSPEGGSSGNTIYF
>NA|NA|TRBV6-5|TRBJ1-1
TGTGCCAGCAGTTACGGCGGGAAGGAAGCTTTCTTT
CASSYGGKEAFF
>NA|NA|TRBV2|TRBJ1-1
TGTGCCAGCAATAGAGAGGTGAACACTGAAGCTTTCTTT
CASNREVNTEAFF
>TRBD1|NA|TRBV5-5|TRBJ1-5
TGTGCCAGCAGCTTGGGGACAGGGGGAATTGGGCCCCAGCATTTT
CASSLGTGGIGPQHF
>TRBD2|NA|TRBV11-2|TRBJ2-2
TGTGCCAGCAGCTCCTTGAGCGGGAGCGCCACCGGGGAGCTGTTTTTT
CASSSLSGSATGELFF
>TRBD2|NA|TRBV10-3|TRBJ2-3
TGTGCCATCAGATTACCTGGGACTAGCGGGGGAGATACGCAGTATTTT
CAIRLPGTSGGDTQYF
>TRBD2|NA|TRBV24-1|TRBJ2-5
TGTGCCACCAGTGATTTGCTGGGCGGGGGACGAGAGACCCAGTACTTC
CATSDLLGGGRETQYF
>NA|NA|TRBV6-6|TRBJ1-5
TGTGCCAGCAGTTACGGCAGGGTGGATCACAATCAGCCCCAGCATTTT
CASSYGRVDHNQPQHF
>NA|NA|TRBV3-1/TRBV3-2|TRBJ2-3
TGTGCCAGCAGCCAAGACCGGGAGAGAGGGGTGAACACAGATACGCAGTATTTT
CASSQDRERGVNTDTQYF
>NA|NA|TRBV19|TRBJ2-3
TGTGCCAGTGCTAACACAGGAACAGAAGCGCAGTATTTT
CASANTGTEAQYF
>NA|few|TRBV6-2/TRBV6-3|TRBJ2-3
TGTGCCAGCAGTTACCCAATGTACGGGGAGCTCAGTAGCACAGATACGCAGTATTTT
CASSYPMYGELSSTDTQYF
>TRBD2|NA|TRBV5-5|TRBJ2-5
TGTGCCAGCAGCTTGGGGACTAGCGGGAGAGGGGAACAAGAGACCCAGTACTTC
CASSLGTSGRGEQETQYF
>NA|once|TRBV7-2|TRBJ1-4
TGTGCCAGCAGCCTAAATAGACAGACGAATGAAAAACTGTTTTTT
CASSLNRQTNEKLFF
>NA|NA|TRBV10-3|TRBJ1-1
TGTGCCATCAGTGAGTCGCCAGTGAACACTGAAGCTTTCTTT
CAISESPVNTEAFF
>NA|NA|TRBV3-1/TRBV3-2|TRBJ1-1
TGTGCCAGCAGCCAAGCCCAAAACAGGCTCGATGAAGCTTTCTTT
CASSQAQNRLDEAFF
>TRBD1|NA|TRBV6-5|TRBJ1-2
TGTGCCAGCAGTTACTCTCCGGGACAGAATGGCTACACCTTC
CASSYSPGQNGYTF
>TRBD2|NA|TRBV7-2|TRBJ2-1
TGTGCCAGCAGCTTCGCAGCGGGAAGTCACAATGAGCAGTTCTTC
CASSFAAGSHNEQFF
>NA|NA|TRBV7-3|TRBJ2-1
TGTGCCAGCAGCTTAGCTACCTACAATGAGCAGTTCTTC
CASSLATYNEQFF
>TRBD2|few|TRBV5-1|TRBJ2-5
TGCGCCAGCACCCCCGACCTCCATCTAGCGGGAGGGGGGGAGACCCAGTACTTC
CASTPDLHLAGGGETQYF
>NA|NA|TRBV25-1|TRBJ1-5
TGTGCCAGCAGTGAATATAGGGGGGAACGCGGGGGCCAGAGCCAGCATTTT
CASSEYRGERGGQSQHF
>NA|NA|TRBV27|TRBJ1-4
TGTGCCAGCAGGAAACAGGGTGTAAGCGAAAAACTGTTTTTT
CASRKQGVSEKLFF
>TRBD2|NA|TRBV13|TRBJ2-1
TGTGCCAGCAGCTTAGGTCGATCTAGCGGGATGGATGAGCAGTTCTTC
CASSLGRSSGMDEQFF
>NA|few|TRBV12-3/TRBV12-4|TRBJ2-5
TGTGCCAGCAGTTTGGGGCAGATAGAGACCCAGTACTTC
CASSLGQIETQYF
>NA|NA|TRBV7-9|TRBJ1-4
TGTGCCAGCAGTGATACAGAAGCAACTAATGAAAAACTGTTTTTT
CASSDTEATNEKLFF
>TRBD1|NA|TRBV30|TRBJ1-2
TGTGCCTCTAGGGGGCGGGATCAGGGCTACACCTTC
CASRGRDQGYTF
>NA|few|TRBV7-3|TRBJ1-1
TGTGCCAGCAGCCGACAGGACTTCACTGAAGCTTTCTTT
CASSRQDFTEAFF
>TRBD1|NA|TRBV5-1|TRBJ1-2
TGCGCCAGCAGCCAGCGGACAGGGGCGGAAAATGGCTACACCTTC
CASSQRTGAENGYTF
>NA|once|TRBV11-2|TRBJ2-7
TGTGCCAGCACCGAAGGGCGGGCCTTCTACGAGCAGTACTTC
CASTEGRAFYEQYF
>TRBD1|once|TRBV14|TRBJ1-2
TGTGCCAGCAGCCCTCGACAGGGTTGGATCTATGGCTACACCTTC
CASSPRQGWIYGYTF
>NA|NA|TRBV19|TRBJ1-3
TGTGCCAGTAGTATGGAGCCGGGATTGCCCACCATATATTTT
CASSMEPGLPTIYF
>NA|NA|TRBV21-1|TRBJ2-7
TGTGCCAGCAGACAGGGACCCTACGAGCAGTACTTC
CASRQGPYEQYF
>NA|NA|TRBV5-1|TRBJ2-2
TGCGCCAGCAGCTTCGAACAGGGGAACACCGGGGAGCTGTTTTTT
CASSFEQGNTGELFF
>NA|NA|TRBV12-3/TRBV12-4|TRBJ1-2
TGTGCCAGCAGTCTCATCAGGGGCTACACCTTC
CASSLIRGYTF
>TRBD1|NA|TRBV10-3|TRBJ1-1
TGTGCCATCAGGACAGGGACCACTGAAGCTTTCTTT
CAIRTGTTEAFF
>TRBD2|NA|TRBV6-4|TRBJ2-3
TGTGCCAGCAGTGACTCATCTAGCGGCAGCAATGGAAATACGCAGTATTTT
CASSDSSSGSNGNTQYF
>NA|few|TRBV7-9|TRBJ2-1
TGTGCCAGCAGCTTGGGCCCCTCGAGGAGGGTGACCTCCTACAATGAGCAGTTCTTC
CASSLGPSRRVTSYNEQFF
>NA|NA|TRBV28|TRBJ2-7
TGTGCCAGCAGTTCCCACCCCGAGCCCGAGCAGTACTTC
CASSSHPEPEQYF